The sample holds many counts of the clone carrying this T cell receptor (beta chain). Its antigen is as yet unknown. TCRdb reprocessed the reads via MiXCR and lists one record per CDR3 protein. The sample shows around 210,000 distinct CDR3 sequences, roughly 6.5% of them seen only once. This sample was included in a study of T cell repertoires in cytomegalovirus infection. Study-level information: Public TCR beta signatures marked donors with CMV infection and the matching HLA.

General study findings and limits: Clonotypes of TCR beta that were HLA-C-restricted and CMV-specific dominated the ex vivo response. Carriers of CMV plus the relevant HLA were identified by cumulative public TCR beta family frequency.

The sequenced material came from PBMCs. The sequence was obtained from a human donor in good health (CMV status not recorded). Some clones in this sample may be carry-over from other donors' samples.

CDR3 protein: CSAREGTSGVNEQFF. CDR3 nucleotides: TGCAGTGCTAGAGAAGGGACTAGCGGGGTAAATGAGCAGTTCTTC. The chain recombines TRBV20-1 with TRBJ2-1, with TRBD2 matching over 13 bases. The CDR3 sequence is 15 residues long. The J segment lost 7 bases and the V segment lost 0 bases, leaving 3 bases of the junction unmatched. Germline loops: CDR1 DFQATT, CDR2 SNEGSKA (reference sequence).